This T cell receptor beta chain was retrieved from a study of Ad26.COV2.S vaccination and SARS-CoV-2 variants. The CDR3 runs to 13 residues. Germline CDR1 SGDLS, CDR2 YYNGEE. Trimming took 0 bases from V and 7 from J; bases not matched to a gene: 4. This clone was picked up many times. Its specificity is unknown. Libraries were prepared by immunoSEQ multiplex PCR; TCRdb keeps only in-frame clonotypes and omits some of them. The data show over 300,000 clones, about 83% seen once. As for treatment: 15 to 20 received Ad26.COV2.S at low or high dose, single or two shots; 5 received placebo; per-sample allocation not given. The samples date from day 63 after the first vaccine or placebo injection. Findings and caveats of the study: Breadth of non-spike TCRs did not differ between vaccinees and placebo recipients.

This receptor was taken from a person aged 18-65 years who received the Ad26.COV2.S COVID-19 vaccine or a placebo. Source: peripheral blood, taken in a trial of Ad26.COV2.S vaccine versus placebo. The genes are TRBV9 and TRBJ2-7, with TRBD2 identical over 7 bases. The CDR3 DNA follows: TGTGCCAGCAGCGTAGGGCGGCGGGAGGAGCAGTACTTC. Translating gives CASSVGRREEQYF.